The clone carrying this T cell receptor beta chain was observed at least ten times. Its antigen remains unidentified. This record belongs to a study of T cells in Graves' hyperthyroidism and ophthalmopathy. RNA transcripts yielded amplified TCR beta CDR3 regions. First-round RT-PCR with HTBI primers amplified the TCR CDR3 region. Using its own MiXCR run on the multiplex PCR reads, TCRdb lists one record per CDR3 protein. The profile shows 300,000 to 450,000 distinct CDR3 sequences, more than 14% of them singletons. Uncontrolled infection, other autoimmune disease, pregnancy or lactation led to exclusion. Clinical symptoms, serum thyroxine, TRAb, thyroid ultrasound and orbital computed tomography established diagnosis. Study-wide findings and caveats: From stable hyperthyroidism, ophthalmopathy was set apart by a 13 V-J model. In validation, the model predicted ophthalmopathy. These predictions came a median about 6.2 months before onset.

What was sequenced was blood. The origin of this receptor is a woman in her 30s with Graves' ophthalmopathy.

In DNA, the CDR3 is TGCAGTGCTAGACTAAGCAACACCGGGGAGCTGTTTTTT. Translating gives CSARLSNTGELFF. The chain has TRBV20-1 and TRBJ2-2; D is unclear. The V end lost 2 bases, the J end lost 2 bases, and 6 bases lay between the germline ends. The germline gives CDR1 DFQATT, CDR2 SNEGSKA (reference sequence). The CDR3 consists of 13 residues.